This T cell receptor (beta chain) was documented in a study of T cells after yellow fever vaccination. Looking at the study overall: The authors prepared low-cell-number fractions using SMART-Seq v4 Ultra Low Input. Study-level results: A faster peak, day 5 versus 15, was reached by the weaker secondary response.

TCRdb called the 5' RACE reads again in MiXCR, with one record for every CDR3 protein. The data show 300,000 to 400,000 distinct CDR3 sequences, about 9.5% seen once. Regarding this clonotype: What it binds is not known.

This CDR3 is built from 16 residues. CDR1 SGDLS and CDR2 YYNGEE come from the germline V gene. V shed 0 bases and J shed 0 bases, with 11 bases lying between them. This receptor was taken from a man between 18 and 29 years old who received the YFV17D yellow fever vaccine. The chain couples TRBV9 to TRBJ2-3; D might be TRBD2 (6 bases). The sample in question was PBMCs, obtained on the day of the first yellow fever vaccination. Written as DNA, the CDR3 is TGTGCCAGCAGCGTAGACGGCGGGGCGAGCACAGATACGCAGTATTTT. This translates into CASSVDGGASTDTQYF.